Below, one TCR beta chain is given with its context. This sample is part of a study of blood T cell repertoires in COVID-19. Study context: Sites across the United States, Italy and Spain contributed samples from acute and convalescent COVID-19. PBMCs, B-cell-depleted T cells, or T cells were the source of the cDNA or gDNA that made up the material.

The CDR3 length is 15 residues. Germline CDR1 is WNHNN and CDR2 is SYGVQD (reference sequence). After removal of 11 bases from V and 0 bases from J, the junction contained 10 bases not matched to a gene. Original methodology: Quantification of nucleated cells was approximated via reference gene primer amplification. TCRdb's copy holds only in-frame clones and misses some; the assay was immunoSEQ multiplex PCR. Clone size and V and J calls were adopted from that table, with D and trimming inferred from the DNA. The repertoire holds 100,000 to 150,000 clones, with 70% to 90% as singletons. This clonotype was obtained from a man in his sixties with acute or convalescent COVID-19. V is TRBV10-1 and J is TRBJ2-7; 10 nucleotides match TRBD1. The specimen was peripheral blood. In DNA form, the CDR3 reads TGCGCCTGTAGAAGAGGGACAGGGGCCTCCTACGAGCAGTACTTC. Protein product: CACRRGTGASYEQYF.